The clone carrying this T cell receptor beta chain occurred a few times. This sample stems from a study of blood T cell repertoires in COVID-19. The protocol was immunoSEQ multiplex PCR, while the TCRdb copy is restricted to in-frame clones and leaves out a portion. Of about 46,000 clones listed, around 85% were seen once; the top ten hold roughly 14%. The length of the CDR3 is 17 residues. V shed 4 bases, J shed 1 base, and the junction held 9 bases outside the gene matches. In germline, CDR1 is MNHEY, CDR2 SVGEGT. The sequence was collected from a human donor in a cohort sampled during active COVID-19. The donor label of this sample is uncertain. Sequencing was done on a sample of peripheral blood. V is TRBV6-2 or TRBV6-3 and J is TRBJ2-3; 9 bases match TRBD2. The CDR3 DNA reads as TGTGCCAGCAGTTCCCAGCGGGGGGCTCGCCGCACAGATACGCAGTATTTT. It codes for CASSSQRGARRTDTQYF.